One sample yielded the 2 T cell receptor beta chains listed below, sequenced in a study of CD8 T cells in Susac syndrome. When the RNA was reverse transcribed, random hexamers were used with an input of roughly 0.45 to 1 ug. TCRdb re-called the immunoSEQ multiplex PCR reads with MiXCR, one entry per CDR3 protein. The table lists fewer than 150,000 distinct CDR3 sequences, roughly 94% of them singletons, with approximately 0.25% in the top ten. Material for sequencing was CD8+ T cells from PBMCs. These receptors were collected from a human donor in good health.

V and J are TRBV6-2 or TRBV6-3 and TRBJ2-7; D gene ambiguous. The CDR3 totals 13 residues. Germline CDR1 and CDR2: MNHEY and SVGEGT. The V end lost 3 bases, the J end lost 7 bases, and 13 bases lay between the germline ends. The CDR3 region has the DNA TGTGCCAGCAGTTATACAGCGTTCGGGGAGCAGTACTTC. As protein: CASSYTAFGEQYF.

The chain joins TRBV14 to TRBJ2-1, with D perhaps being TRBD1 or TRBD2 (7 bases each). V lost 8 bases and J lost 7, with 15 bases in between. The CDR3 runs to 13 residues. Germline V lookup: CDR1 SGHDN, CDR2 FVKESK. This chain's CDR3 is CASGRGRGNEQFF. CDR3 DNA: TGTGCCAGCGGGAGGGGCAGGGGGAATGAGCAGTTCTTC.